The rows below give T cell receptor beta chains drawn from one sample of a study of cytomegalovirus exposure and HLA in healthy donors. The assay was immunoSEQ multiplex PCR, and TCRdb's table has in-frame clones only and misses some. The sample includes more than 95,000 clones, around three quarters of them seen just once. Sequencing was done on a sample of PBMCs. These receptors came from a man aged 25-40 years in good health and CMV-seropositive. Each CDR3 is given with its conserved first and last residue. D genes are given only for firm matches. Not every row has a clone size; where given, it reads once, few, many or a size class.

V: TRBV7-2
size: .
J: TRBJ2-7
D: TRBD2
DNA: TGTGCCAGCAGCTTAGCTGGCGGGGGGACCTCCTACGAGCAGTACTTC
CDR3: CASSLAGGGTSYEQYF

V: TRBV19
size: .
J: TRBJ2-3
D: TRBD2
DNA: TGTGCCAGTAGTATACAAGCGGGACCCACAGATACGCAGTATTTT
CDR3: CASSIQAGPTDTQYF

V: TRBV9
size: .
J: TRBJ1-2
D: TRBD1
DNA: TGTGCCAGCAGCGCGGGACAGGGGCTAGGCGGCTACACCTTC
CDR3: CASSAGQGLGGYTF

V: TRBV27
size: .
J: TRBJ2-1
D: TRBD2
DNA: TGTGCCAGCGGTAGACTAGCGGGACTCTACAATGAGCAGTTCTTC
CDR3: CASGRLAGLYNEQFF

V: TRBV28
size: .
J: TRBJ1-1
D: .
DNA: TGTGCCAGCAGTTTAACAGGCCAGGGTCGATCTGAAGCTTTCTTT
CDR3: CASSLTGQGRSEAFF

V: TRBV5-1
size: .
J: TRBJ2-7
D: TRBD2
DNA: TGCGCCAGCAGCCTGACGACTAGCGGGGCCTACGAGCAGTACTTC
CDR3: CASSLTTSGAYEQYF

V: TRBV2
size: .
J: TRBJ2-3
D: TRBD1
DNA: TGTGCCAGCAGCCGGGACAGGGGCGGAGATACGCAGTATTTT
CDR3: CASSRDRGGDTQYF

V: TRBV4-3
size: .
J: TRBJ2-3
D: TRBD2
DNA: TGCGCCAGCAGCCCGGGACTAGCGCCGCTCCGAGAGGGGGCAGATACGCAGTATTTT
CDR3: CASSPGLAPLREGADTQYF

V: TRBV7-8
size: .
J: TRBJ2-1
D: .
DNA: TGTGCCAGCAGCCTCACCGACGCGGTTGTTTCCTACAATGAGCAGTTCTTC
CDR3: CASSLTDAVVSYNEQFF

V: TRBV30
size: few
J: TRBJ2-2
D: .
DNA: TGTGCCTGGCTAAACAGGGCCGGGGAGCTGTTTTTT
CDR3: CAWLNRAGELFF

V: TRBV28
size: .
J: TRBJ2-2
D: .
DNA: TGTGCCAGCAGTTTAGGGCAGGTGAACACCGGGGAGCTGTTTTTT
CDR3: CASSLGQVNTGELFF

V: TRBV19
size: .
J: TRBJ2-7
D: TRBD2
DNA: TGTGCCAGTAGTATAACCCGGGAGGGAAAATACGAGCAGTACTTC
CDR3: CASSITREGKYEQYF

V: TRBV7-9
size: once
J: TRBJ1-1
D: .
DNA: TGTTCCAGCAGCTTAAACCAGGGCAGGGGCTCTACTGAAGCTTTCTTT
CDR3: CSSSLNQGRGSTEAFF

V: TRBV6-1
size: few
J: TRBJ2-3
D: .
DNA: TGTGCCAGCAGATCCCTCCCTGAGGGGGCAGATACGCAGTATTTT
CDR3: CASRSLPEGADTQYF

V: TRBV4-3
size: .
J: TRBJ2-7
D: TRBD2
DNA: TGCGCCAGCAGCCAAGCTTCCTTAGCGGGGAACGAGCAGTACTTC
CDR3: CASSQASLAGNEQYF

V: TRBV7-9
size: .
J: TRBJ1-1
D: TRBD1
DNA: TGTGCCAGCAGCCCTCGGGACAGGTTGCGCGCTGAAGCTTTCTTT
CDR3: CASSPRDRLRAEAFF

V: TRBV7-2
size: .
J: TRBJ2-7
D: .
DNA: TGTGCCAGCAGCCCACGACTGAGCAGCTCCTACGAGCAGTACTTC
CDR3: CASSPRLSSSYEQYF

V: TRBV27
size: .
J: TRBJ2-2
D: .
DNA: TGTGCCAGCAGTTTAACGGCCCGGGTTCAGATGACCGGGGAGCTGTTTTTT
CDR3: CASSLTARVQMTGELFF

V: TRBV2
size: .
J: TRBJ1-1
D: .
DNA: TGTGCCAGCAGTGCCGTGACAGTCCCCCCTGAAGCTTTCTTT
CDR3: CASSAVTVPPEAFF

V: TRBV4-3
size: .
J: TRBJ2-1
D: .
DNA: TGCGCCAGCAGCCAAAGCTACCAGACATCCCGGCAGTTCTTC
CDR3: CASSQSYQTSRQFF

V: TRBV5-4
size: .
J: TRBJ1-2
D: .
DNA: TGTGCCAGCAGCTGGGACACTAACTATGGCTACACCTTC
CDR3: CASSWDTNYGYTF

V: TRBV30
size: .
J: TRBJ2-5
D: .
DNA: TGTGCCTGGAGTAGCGGGGAGACCCAGTACTTC
CDR3: CAWSSGETQYF

V: TRBV6-6
size: .
J: TRBJ1-2
D: .
DNA: TGTGCCAGCAGTTACTCCATCTATGGCTACACCTTC
CDR3: CASSYSIYGYTF

V: TRBV2
size: .
J: TRBJ2-2
D: TRBD1
DNA: TGTGCCAGCCTTTGGGACAGAAACACCGGGGAGCTGTTTTTT
CDR3: CASLWDRNTGELFF

V: TRBV6-1
size: .
J: TRBJ2-3
D: TRBD2
DNA: TGTGCCAGCAGTCCAAGCGGGGGGCTAACGCAGTATTTT
CDR3: CASSPSGGLTQYF

V: TRBV4-3
size: .
J: TRBJ1-1
D: TRBD1
DNA: TGCGCCAGCAGCCAAGTTATTCTTCAGGGGGCGAGTGGGAACACTGAAGCTTTCTTT
CDR3: CASSQVILQGASGNTEAFF

V: TRBV7-2
size: .
J: TRBJ2-7
D: TRBD2
DNA: TGTGCCAGCAGCCTCCTAGCGGGATTTTACGAGCAGTACTTC
CDR3: CASSLLAGFYEQYF

V: TRBV25-1
size: once
J: TRBJ2-7
D: TRBD2
DNA: TGTGCCAGCAGTGAGGCGCTAGCGGGAGGCTACGAGCAGTACTTC
CDR3: CASSEALAGGYEQYF

V: TRBV6-4
size: few
J: TRBJ2-1
D: TRBD2
DNA: TGTGCCAGCAGTGTAAGCGGGACTAGCGACTACAATGAGCAGTTCTTC
CDR3: CASSVSGTSDYNEQFF

V: TRBV7-6
size: .
J: TRBJ2-2
D: .
DNA: TGTGCCATCCCCGTGGGGGGAGCGGGTTTTACCGGGGAGCCGTTTTTT
CDR3: CAIPVGGAGFTGEPFF

V: TRBV30
size: .
J: TRBJ1-1
D: .
DNA: TGTGCCTGGACCCCCTGGGAGATAGGTGAAGCTTTCTTT
CDR3: CAWTPWEIGEAFF

V: TRBV7-9
size: .
J: TRBJ2-1
D: .
DNA: TGTGCCAGCAGCTTAGGCAGGGGATACAATGAGCAGTTCTTC
CDR3: CASSLGRGYNEQFF

V: TRBV13
size: .
J: TRBJ2-7
D: .
DNA: TGTGCCAGCAGCTTAACTCCGTACTCCTACGAGCAGTACTTC
CDR3: CASSLTPYSYEQYF

V: TRBV6-5
size: .
J: TRBJ2-3
D: .
DNA: TGTGCCAGCAGGGAGAAATTGGTCAGCACAGATACGCAGTATTTT
CDR3: CASREKLVSTDTQYF

V: TRBV30
size: .
J: TRBJ2-6
D: .
DNA: TGTGCCTGGACCTCCAGGTTTGCTGGGGCCAACGTCCTGACTTTC
CDR3: CAWTSRFAGANVLTF

V: TRBV28
size: .
J: TRBJ1-4
D: .
DNA: TGTGCCAGCAGTTTAATCTCCAGGGCTAATGAAAAACTGTTTTTT
CDR3: CASSLISRANEKLFF

V: TRBV18
size: .
J: TRBJ1-4
D: .
DNA: TGTGCCAGCTCACCCAGGGCAACTAATGAAAAACTGTTTTTT
CDR3: CASSPRATNEKLFF

V: TRBV5-4
size: .
J: TRBJ2-1
D: TRBD2
DNA: TGTGCCAGCAGCCTAGAAAGCGGGGGGGGATTGGGCCGGCAGTTCTTC
CDR3: CASSLESGGGLGRQFF

V: TRBV7-9
size: .
J: TRBJ1-2
D: .
DNA: TGTGCCAGCAGCCGCGGGATATGGTATGGCTACACCTTC
CDR3: CASSRGIWYGYTF

V: TRBV9
size: .
J: TRBJ2-3
D: .
DNA: TGTGCCAGTTCTTCTCTTAGCACAGATACGCAGTATTTT
CDR3: CASSSLSTDTQYF

V: TRBV9
size: .
J: TRBJ2-3
D: TRBD2
DNA: TGTGCCAGCAGCCCGCCTAGTAGCGGGAGTTCAGATACGCAGTATTTT
CDR3: CASSPPSSGSSDTQYF

V: TRBV19
size: .
J: TRBJ2-7
D: .
DNA: TGTGCCAGTAGTATATCCAGGGGAAAGGACGAGCAGTACTTC
CDR3: CASSISRGKDEQYF

V: TRBV6-6
size: .
J: TRBJ2-7
D: .
DNA: TGTGCCAGCAGTTACTCCGGGTCTTTTGTAGAGCAGTACTTC
CDR3: CASSYSGSFVEQYF

V: TRBV27
size: .
J: TRBJ2-7
D: TRBD1
DNA: TGTGCCAGCAGGCGCCCACCTCCGGGACAGGGTCACTTCTACGAGCAGTACTTC
CDR3: CASRRPPPGQGHFYEQYF

V: TRBV6-1
size: .
J: TRBJ1-2
D: TRBD1
DNA: TGTGCCAGCAGCGCCCGGGACAGGGGGCCAGGTGGCTACACCTTC
CDR3: CASSARDRGPGGYTF

V: TRBV6-4
size: .
J: TRBJ2-1
D: TRBD2
DNA: TGTGCCAGCAGTGCGGGACTAGCGGGAGCTGCTGAGCAGTTCTTC
CDR3: CASSAGLAGAAEQFF

V: TRBV9
size: once
J: TRBJ1-2
D: .
DNA: TGTGCCAGCAGCCCACAAGTACACGGCTACACCTTC
CDR3: CASSPQVHGYTF

V: TRBV27
size: .
J: TRBJ1-1
D: .
DNA: TGTGCCACCTCCGGGGGGGGCGAGGGAGCTTTCTTT
CDR3: CATSGGGEGAFF

V: TRBV2
size: few
J: TRBJ1-3
D: .
DNA: TGTGCCAGCACCTCTGACAGGTTCTCTGGAAACACCATATATTTT
CDR3: CASTSDRFSGNTIYF

V: TRBV4-3
size: .
J: TRBJ2-7
D: .
DNA: TGCGCCAGCAGCCAAGATTCCAATCGGTACGAGCAGTACTTC
CDR3: CASSQDSNRYEQYF

V: TRBV7-9
size: .
J: TRBJ2-5
D: .
DNA: TGTTCCAGCAGCCCCCGCACGTGGGGCTACCAAGAGACCCAGTACTTC
CDR3: CSSSPRTWGYQETQYF

V: TRBV5-1
size: .
J: TRBJ1-2
D: TRBD1
DNA: TGCGCCAGCAGCCTCGGGACAGGCTATGGCTACACCTTC
CDR3: CASSLGTGYGYTF

V: TRBV6-1
size: .
J: TRBJ1-6
D: TRBD1
DNA: TGTGCCAGCAGAGAGACCGGGACAGGACCCCTCCACTTT
CDR3: CASRETGTGPLHF

V: TRBV6-5
size: .
J: TRBJ2-5
D: .
DNA: TGTGCCAGCAGTTACTCTTTCGGAGGGCGGAAGACCCAGTACTTC
CDR3: CASSYSFGGRKTQYF

V: TRBV9
size: .
J: TRBJ2-1
D: TRBD2
DNA: TGTGCCAGCAGCGTAAGTGCGCTAGCGGGAGAGTACAATGAGCAGTTCTTC
CDR3: CASSVSALAGEYNEQFF